Below are 30 T cell receptor beta chains sequenced from a single sample in a study of blood T cell repertoires in COVID-19. Profiling relied on immunoSEQ multiplex PCR, and the TCRdb table lists in-frame clones only, not all of them. The sample lists some 230,000 clones; around 91% were seen once. The sample comprised PBMCs or T cells enriched from blood (not recorded which). The receptors derive from a woman between 18 and 29 years old in a cohort exposed to, infected with or recovered from COVID-19 (not recorded which).

The gene calls are TRBV19 and TRBJ2-1; TRBD1 matches at 8 bases. Trimming cost V 7 bases and J 3 bases; bases outside gene matches: 8. The CDR3 is made up of 15 amino acids. Germline values: CDR1 LNHDA, CDR2 SQIVND (reference sequence). The CDR3 protein is CASNLGQGFYNEQFF. CDR3 nucleotide sequence: TGTGCCAGTAACCTAGGACAGGGCTTCTACAATGAGCAGTTCTTC.

The chain couples TRBV11-2 to TRBJ1-4; tentative D call: TRBD1 (5 bases). CDR1 and CDR2 from the germline V gene are SGHAT and FQNNGV. V dropped 5 bases and J dropped 9 bases, with 19 bases sitting between them. This CDR3 spans 15 amino acids. This CDR3 is CASSPRSGPGQKLFF. CDR3 sequence (DNA): TGTGCCAGCAGCCCTCGGTCAGGGCCCGGGCAAAAACTGTTTTTT.

This chain connects TRBV30 to TRBJ2-7; possible D gene TRBD2, 6 bases. Trimming took 3 bases from V and 0 from J, leaving 9 bases between them. The length of the CDR3 is 13 residues. Germline V gene data show CDR1 as GTSNPN and CDR2 as SVGIG (reference sequence). CDR3 coding DNA: TGTGCCTGGAGAAGGCGGGACTCCTACGAGCAGTACTTC. As protein: CAWRRRDSYEQYF.

V and J are TRBV10-1 and TRBJ1-3; D gene unclear. Trimming removed 2 bases from V and 7 bases from J, with 9 bases in between. The germline CDR1 and CDR2 sequences are WNHNN and SYGVQD (reference sequence). The CDR3 sequence is 13 residues long. This chain's CDR3 is CASSELAGNTIYF. DNA for the CDR3: TGCGCCAGCAGTGAGCTAGCGGGGAACACCATATATTTT.

The chain couples TRBV24-1 to TRBJ2-7; no definite D call. The V and J ends lost 3 bases and 4 bases respectively, with 12 bases between them. This CDR3 is built from 14 residues. The germline V gene encodes CDR1 KGHDR and CDR2 SFDVKD. The CDR3 region is CATSDTNDRYEQYF. The CDR3, as DNA: TGTGCCACCAGTGATACGAATGATCGGTACGAGCAGTACTTC.

The table lists this clone with a count of one. The gene calls are TRBV2 and TRBJ2-3, with D perhaps TRBD1 (5 bases). The CDR3 spans 16 residues. Trimming took 6 bases from V and 2 from J, leaving 18 bases between them. Per germline, CDR1 SNHLY and CDR2 FYNNEI. The CDR3, as DNA: TGTGCCAGCAGCGAAAAATCGAGACAGTTCACAGATACGCAGTATTTT. Its protein is CASSEKSRQFTDTQYF.

This chain joins TRBV5-6 and TRBJ1-2, with D uncertain. Between the trimmed V and J ends, which lost 3 bases and 8 bases, there was a span of 23 bases. Germline loops: CDR1 SGHDT, CDR2 YYEEEE. CDR3 length equals 16 residues. The chain's CDR3 is CASSSRRTIGRGGYTF. The CDR3 bases are TGTGCCAGCAGCTCACGCCGTACGATTGGTCGAGGCGGCTACACCTTC.

This chain uses TRBV3-1 (or the pseudogene TRBV3-2) with TRBJ1-1, with TRBD1 as a possible D gene (6 bases). The CDR3 sequence is 14 residues long. Germline assignment: CDR1 LGHDT and CDR2 YNNKEL (reference sequence). The ends were cut back, 5 bases at V and 0 bases at J, with 10 bases in the middle. The CDR3 reads CASSSGHLNTEAFF. The CDR3, as DNA: TGTGCCAGCAGCTCGGGACACTTGAACACTGAAGCTTTCTTT.

The J gene is TRBJ1-1, the V gene TRBV19; 8 nucleotides agree with TRBD1. Germline lookup yields CDR1 LNHDA and CDR2 SQIVND (reference sequence). The CDR3 sequence is 16 residues long. The V gene end was trimmed by 3 bases and the J gene end by 4 bases; junction bases not matched to a gene: 10. As DNA, the CDR3 is TGTGCCAGTAGTATCATAGCAGGGGGCGAGGGCACTGAAGCTTTCTTT. Translation gives CASSIIAGGEGTEAFF.

The V and J genes are TRBV21-1 and TRBJ2-6; the table's D gene call, TRBD1, was not cross checked with the DNA. TRBV21-1 is given as a pseudogene. This CDR3 has 15 residues. As DNA, the CDR3 is TGTGCCAGCGGGACAGGGGGCTCTGGGGCCAACGTCCTGACTTTC. Translating gives CASGTGGSGANVLTF.

This chain joins TRBV5-1 and TRBJ1-2; weak D call: TRBD1 (5 bases). CDR3 length: 13 amino acids. The germline V gene has CDR1 SGHRS and CDR2 YFSETQ. V was cut by 4 bases and J by 4 bases, with 11 bases left in between. For the CDR3, the DNA is TGCGCCAGCAGCCCCCAGGGTGGCTATGGCTACACCTTC. Its translation: CASSPQGGYGYTF.

The V gene is TRBV6-4, the J gene TRBJ2-2; a possible D gene is TRBD2 (6 bases). V lost 3 bases and J 3 bases, leaving 14 bases between the germline ends. The length of the CDR3 is 16 residues. The germline CDR1 and CDR2 sequences are MRHNA and SNTAGT. The CDR3 DNA sequence: TGTGCCAGCAGTGAACGGCTAGCGCTGGACACCGGGGAGCTGTTTTTT. Its protein is CASSERLALDTGELFF.

The chain is built from TRBV28 and TRBJ2-7; 11 bases map to TRBD2. The CDR3 length is 15 residues. Germline V lookup: CDR1 MDHEN, CDR2 SYDVKM. Trimming took 5 bases from V and 2 from J; bases not matched to a gene: 5. This CDR3 reads CASSPPTSGAYEQYF. The CDR3, as DNA: TGTGCCAGCAGTCCCCCGACTAGCGGGGCCTACGAGCAGTACTTC.

This clone appeared a single time. This rearrangement joins TRBV6-2 or TRBV6-3 to TRBJ1-1; 7 nucleotides line up with TRBD1. Trimming at V came to 5 bases and at J to 5 bases, leaving 8 bases not matched to a gene. The CDR3 length is 14 residues. CDR1 is MNHEY and CDR2 is SVGEGT in the germline V gene. This CDR3 is CASSPDRDRTEAFF. In nucleotides, the CDR3 is TGTGCCAGCAGTCCCGACAGGGATCGGACTGAAGCTTTCTTT.

This sequence joins TRBV28 and TRBJ2-7; 8 bases fit TRBD1. In germline, CDR1 is MDHEN, CDR2 SYDVKM. V was pared by 8 bases and J by 2 bases, with 5 bases of the junction left unmatched. The CDR3 covers 13 residues. CDR3 DNA: TGTGCCAGCCAATTGGACAGGGCCTACGAGCAGTACTTC. It codes for CASQLDRAYEQYF. The variable domain in full, with the rest retrieved from reference TRBV28 and TRBJ2-7, is DVKVTQSSRYLVKRTGEKVFLECVQDMDHENMFWYRQDPGLGLRLIYFSYDVKMKEKGDIPEGYSVSREKKERFSLILESASTNQTSMYLCASQLDRAYEQYFGPGTRLTVT.

The chain is built from TRBV3-1 (or the pseudogene TRBV3-2) and TRBJ1-1; TRBD1 is a possible D gene (5 bases). CDR3 length: 13 amino acids. The germline CDR1 and CDR2 sequences are LGHDT and YNNKEL (reference sequence). V lost 5 bases and J 1 base, leaving 8 bases between the germline ends. CDR3 nucleotide sequence: TGTGCCAGCAGCTACCAGGGGAACACTGAAGCTTTCTTT. Translating it yields CASSYQGNTEAFF.

This clone was detected a few times. V is TRBV7-3 and J is TRBJ2-2, with 11 bases identical to TRBD1. The junction had 9 bases not matched to a gene; V was cut back by 5 bases and J by 4 bases. Germline V lookup: CDR1 SGHTA, CDR2 FQGTGA. The CDR3 spans 17 residues. The CDR3, as DNA: TGTGCCAGCAGCCCCACCGGGACAGGGGGTGTCACCGGGGAGCTGTTTTTT. It is translated as CASSPTGTGGVTGELFF.

DNA of the CDR3: TGTGCCAGCAGTTCGTACAGGGAAGGTTATTCACCCCTCCACTTT. This translates into CASSSYREGYSPLHF. The chain joins TRBV14 to TRBJ1-6; D is perhaps TRBD1 (6 bases). CDR1 and CDR2 (germline): SGHDN, FVKESK. The CDR3 has 15 amino acids. The V and J ends lost 6 bases and 8 bases respectively, with 17 bases between them.

In this sample, this clone turned up once. V is TRBV6-2 or TRBV6-3 and J is TRBJ1-5; 7 bases line up with TRBD1. Germline CDR1 reads MNHEY; CDR2 reads SVGEGT. This CDR3 comprises 17 residues. J was trimmed by 1 base and V by 0 bases; bases with no gene match: 6. The CDR3 region is CASSYSTGTDSNQPQHF. In nucleotides, the CDR3 is TGTGCCAGCAGTTACTCGACGGGGACAGACAGCAATCAGCCCCAGCATTTT.

The chain has TRBV20-1 and TRBJ2-3, with 10 bases that match TRBD2. The V segment lost 3 bases and the J segment 5 bases; nucleotides outside the gene matches: 11. Germline values: CDR1 DFQATT, CDR2 SNEGSKA (reference sequence). The CDR3 covers 16 residues. The CDR3 nucleotides read TGCAGTGCTAGTAGTTTCAGGGGACTAGCGCAAGATACGCAGTATTTT. Translating it yields CSASSFRGLAQDTQYF.

The chain uses TRBV30 and TRBJ2-3, with 7 nucleotides matching TRBD1. The CDR3 has 15 residues. The V and J ends lost 0 bases and 4 bases, in that order; junction bases with no gene match: 7. Germline V gene sequence: CDR1 GTSNPN, CDR2 SVGIG (reference sequence). CDR3 DNA: TGTGCCTGGAGTGTTATGAGACAGGGCCCAGATACGCAGTATTTT. It codes for CAWSVMRQGPDTQYF. The whole variable domain, filled in from reference TRBV30 and TRBJ2-3, reads SQTIHQWPATLVQPVGSPLSLECTVEGTSNPNLYWYRQAAGRGLQLLFYSVGIGQISSEVPQNLSASRPQDRQFILSSKKLLLSDSGFYLCAWSVMRQGPDTQYFGPGTRLTVL.

The V call is TRBV3-1 (or the pseudogene TRBV3-2), the J call TRBJ1-1; 8 bases map to TRBD1. The V gene's germline CDR1 is LGHDT and CDR2 YNNKEL (reference sequence). The J segment lost 11 bases and the V segment lost 1 base, leaving 6 bases of the junction unmatched. The CDR3 sequence is 13 residues long. DNA of the CDR3: TGTGCCAGCAGCCAAGCCCGACAGGGGTGGGCTTTCTTT. Encoded protein: CASSQARQGWAFF.

The rearrangement links TRBV7-9 to TRBJ2-1, with D possibly TRBD2 on 5 matching bases. This CDR3 comprises 16 residues. V lost 4 bases and J lost 0, with 13 bases in between. CDR1 is SEHNR, CDR2 FQNEAQ, per germline (reference sequence). This CDR3 is CASSSTLGSSYNEQFF. The CDR3 DNA reads TGTGCCAGCAGCTCCACCCTTGGGAGCTCCTACAATGAGCAGTTCTTC.

The chain joins TRBV7-7 to TRBJ2-3, with 10 bases fitting TRBD2. CDR3 length: 15 amino acids. CDR1 is SSHAT, CDR2 FNYEAQ, per germline (reference sequence). The J segment lost 1 base and the V segment lost 5 bases, leaving 3 bases of the junction unmatched. The CDR3 loop reads CASSAGLAGTDTQYF. The CDR3 region has the DNA TGTGCCAGCAGCGCCGGACTAGCGGGCACAGATACGCAGTATTTT. Complete variable domain (other parts from reference TRBV7-7 and TRBJ2-3): GAGVSQSPRYKVTKRGQDVTLRCDPISSHATLYWYQQALGQGPEFLTYFNYEAQPDKSGLPSDRFSAERPEGSISTLTIQRTEQRDSAMYRCASSAGLAGTDTQYFGPGTRLTVL.

The rearrangement joins TRBV10-3 to TRBJ1-3; D is unresolved. The V end was cut by 4 bases, the J end by 4 bases, with 8 bases between. Germline V gene data show CDR1 as ENHRY and CDR2 as SYGVKD. The CDR3 length is 13 residues. This CDR3 reads CAISGGYGNTIYF. The CDR3 DNA is TGTGCCATCAGTGGAGGGTACGGAAACACCATATATTTT.

The rearrangement links TRBV3-1 (or the pseudogene TRBV3-2) to TRBJ2-3, with a possible D match to TRBD1 (6 bases). This CDR3 is built from 14 residues. Germline V lookup: CDR1 LGHDT, CDR2 YNNKEL (reference sequence). The V end was cut by 4 bases, the J end by 7 bases, with 15 bases between. The DNA of the CDR3 is TGTGCCAGCAGCCGTTTGACAGGTCCTAATACGCAGTATTTT. This encodes CASSRLTGPNTQYF.

V and J are TRBV2 and TRBJ2-5, with TRBD1 identical over 9 bases. The CDR3 spans 13 residues. CDR1 and CDR2 from the germline V gene are SNHLY and FYNNEI. V was pared by 7 bases and J by 4 bases, with 4 bases of the junction left unmatched. CDR3 bases: TGTGCCAGCACCGGACAGGGGCGAGAGACCCAGTACTTC. This encodes CASTGQGRETQYF. Combining the CDR3 with reference TRBV2 and TRBJ2-5 gives the whole variable domain EPEVTQTPSHQVTQMGQEVILRCVPISNHLYFYWYRQILGQKVEFLVSFYNNEISEKSEIFDDQFSVERPDGSNFTLKIRSTKLEDSAMYFCASTGQGRETQYFGPGTRLLVL.

This clone was detected only once. CDR3 bases: TGTGCCAGCAGCGTAACGGGGTCACCCCTCCACTTT. This codes for CASSVTGSPLHF. This rearrangement joins TRBV9 to TRBJ1-6; the D is unclear. The V gene lost 1 base and the J gene lost 10 bases, with 6 bases spanning the gap. This CDR3 is built from 12 residues. CDR1 is SGDLS and CDR2 is YYNGEE in the germline V gene.

The chain is built from TRBV10-3 and TRBJ1-1; D is undetermined. V lost 2 bases and J lost 3, with 10 bases in between. CDR3 length: 14 amino acids. Germline assignment: CDR1 ENHRY and CDR2 SYGVKD. DNA of the CDR3: TGTGCCATCAGTGAGAATTTCCCAGACACTGAAGCTTTCTTT. As protein: CAISENFPDTEAFF.

The chain couples TRBV29-1 to TRBJ2-2, with 9 bases identical to TRBD2. The CDR3 spans 15 residues. Germline-derived CDR1 and CDR2 are SQVTM and ANQGSEA. J gave up 6 bases and V 2 bases, and 7 bases lay outside the gene matches. The CDR3 region is CSVEKVAGDAGELFF. The CDR3, as DNA: TGCAGCGTTGAAAAGGTAGCGGGAGACGCCGGGGAGCTGTTTTTT.